These 22 T cell receptor beta chains were all obtained from the same sample, sequenced in a study of T cell responses to AZD1222 COVID-19 vaccine. Produced via immunoSEQ multiplex PCR; TCRdb's table is partial and in-frame only. Here the sample spans 64,000 or so clones, 84% being singletons. The material sequenced was peripheral blood, taken on day 0 of AZD1222 vaccination. These receptors originate from an adult in good health.

The chain carries TRBV10-1 and TRBJ2-7; TRBD2 matches at 8 bases. The ends lost 6 bases at V and 2 bases at J; junction bases unmatched: 6. Per germline, CDR1 WNHNN and CDR2 SYGVQD (reference sequence). There are 14 residues in the CDR3. The DNA of the CDR3 is TGCGCCAGCAGCCCGGCGGGGGGAACCTACGAGCAGTACTTC. Translating it yields CASSPAGGTYEQYF.

This clone appeared a single time. This chain connects TRBV19 to TRBJ2-2; 7 bases line up with TRBD1. The trim removed 5 bases at V and 1 base at J, leaving 10 bases unmatched. This CDR3 has 17 amino acids. Germline assignment: CDR1 LNHDA and CDR2 SQIVND (reference sequence). This chain's CDR3 is CASSPRWAGGNTGELFF. CDR3 DNA sequence: TGTGCCAGTAGTCCCCGGTGGGCAGGGGGGAACACCGGGGAGCTGTTTTTT.

Comments on this clone: An end of the junction does not agree with germline; a read error may underlie this. The rearrangement uses TRBV11-2 and TRBJ1-1; a possible D gene is TRBD1 (6 bases). The germline V gene encodes CDR1 SGHAT and CDR2 FQNNGV. CDR3 length: 15 residues. The CDR3 DNA sequence: TGTGCCAGCAGATTAGTGGGGGCGGGAACCACTGAAGCTTTCTTT. Protein product: CASRLVGAGTTEAFF.

This clone showed up just a few times. The sample has other DNA sequences that encode this CDR3 too. The genes are TRBV30 and TRBJ1-2, with D possibly TRBD1 on 6 matching bases. The germline V gene has CDR1 GTSNPN and CDR2 SVGIG (reference sequence). V was shortened by 0 bases and J by 2 bases, with 7 bases between the two germline ends. This CDR3 contains 13 residues. The CDR3 region has the DNA TGTGCCTGGAGTGTGGGACAAAACTATGGCTACACCTTC. This gives the protein CAWSVGQNYGYTF.

V is TRBV4-3 and J is TRBJ2-3; the D gene is possibly TRBD2 (5 bases). V was shortened by 0 bases and J by 3 bases, with 7 bases between the two germline ends. The germline gives CDR1 LGHNA, CDR2 YSLEER. The CDR3 covers 14 residues. CDR3 protein: CASSQDVATDTQYF. CDR3 sequence (DNA): TGCGCCAGCAGCCAAGATGTAGCGACAGATACGCAGTATTTT.

There are a few counts of this clone. The V and J genes are TRBV3-1 (or the pseudogene TRBV3-2) and TRBJ1-2; tentative D call: TRBD1 (6 bases). CDR3 size: 15 residues. Germline CDR1 LGHDT, CDR2 YNNKEL (reference sequence). V was cut by 4 bases and J by 1 base, with 13 bases left in between. CDR3: CASSPWDTRNYGYTF. The CDR3 DNA reads TGTGCCAGCAGCCCTTGGGACACACGTAACTATGGCTACACCTTC.

The chain joins TRBV5-1 to TRBJ1-4, with D possibly being TRBD1 (6 bases). The ends were cut back, 0 bases at V and 12 bases at J, with 18 bases in the middle. Germline CDR1 SGHRS, CDR2 YFSETQ. There are 15 residues in the CDR3. The CDR3 loop reads CASSLDGDTTVELFF. The CDR3, as DNA: TGCGCCAGCAGCTTGGATGGGGACACCACAGTGGAACTGTTTTTT.

The chain carries TRBV7-2 and TRBJ1-5, with D hard to call. Trimming cost V 2 bases and J 5 bases, with 7 bases left between them. The CDR3 runs to 13 residues. Per germline, CDR1 SGHTA and CDR2 FQGNSA. CDR3 bases: TGTGCCAGCAGCTTATGGAATGATCAGCCCCAGCATTTT. As protein: CASSLWNDQPQHF.

V and J are TRBV27 and TRBJ1-2, with no clear D. CDR3 length: 13 residues. V was pared by 2 bases and J by 7 bases, with 11 bases between. Looked up from germline, CDR1 is MNHEY and CDR2 is SMNVEV (reference sequence). As DNA, the CDR3 is TGTGCCAGCAGTTTAAGCCACATGGCTGGCTACACCTTC. Translating gives CASSLSHMAGYTF.

This rearrangement joins TRBV15 to TRBJ2-5; the D is unclear. The germline V gene has CDR1 LNHNV and CDR2 YYDKDF (reference sequence). V lost 1 base, J lost 5 bases, and 11 bases lay in between. CDR3 length: 14 amino acids. CDR3 sequence reads: CATSRVRARETQYF. Here the CDR3 DNA reads TGTGCCACCAGCAGAGTACGTGCTCGCGAGACCCAGTACTTC.

The genes are TRBV5-6 and TRBJ2-5, with 11 bases lining up with TRBD2. V dropped 5 bases and J dropped 0; count of bases not matched to a gene: 9. Germline CDR1 reads SGHDT; CDR2 reads YYEEEE. The CDR3 is 17 amino acids. This CDR3 reads CASRWMASGGYQETQYF. The CDR3 DNA reads as TGTGCCAGCAGATGGATGGCTAGCGGGGGGTACCAAGAGACCCAGTACTTC.

The V gene is TRBV11-3, the J gene TRBJ2-3; D unresolved. V lost 5 bases and J lost 0, with 6 bases in between. Germline values: CDR1 SGHNT, CDR2 YENEEA. The CDR3 sequence is 13 residues long. The CDR3 region has the DNA TGTGCCAGCAGCGGGGTAAGCACAGATACGCAGTATTTT. Protein sequence: CASSGVSTDTQYF.

The rearrangement links TRBV7-2 to TRBJ1-2, with TRBD1 matching over 9 bases. This CDR3 is built from 14 residues. The junction had 5 bases not matched to a gene; V was cut back by 5 bases and J by 4 bases. The germline V gene encodes CDR1 SGHTA and CDR2 FQGNSA. The CDR3 coding sequence is TGTGCCAGCAGCCGCGGACAGGGGATCTATGGCTACACCTTC. Translated: CASSRGQGIYGYTF.

A few counts support this clone. V usage is TRBV2 and J usage is TRBJ1-6, with D perhaps matching TRBD1 (6 bases). V was shortened by 6 bases and J by 7 bases, with 13 bases between the two germline ends. Germline CDR1 reads SNHLY; CDR2 reads FYNNEI. The CDR3 loop spans 14 amino acids. CDR3 loop: CASSTGMWNSPLHF. DNA of the CDR3: TGTGCCAGCAGCACAGGGATGTGGAATTCACCCCTCCACTTT.

This clone was seen more than once but under ten times. The chain carries TRBV7-9 and TRBJ1-4; 9 bases map to TRBD1. Trimming cost V 5 bases and J 5 bases; bases outside gene matches: 3. This CDR3 contains 14 residues. The germline V gene encodes CDR1 SEHNR and CDR2 FQNEAQ (reference sequence). CDR3 region: CASSPGQGNEKLFF. The CDR3 nucleotides are TGTGCCAGCAGCCCTGGACAGGGGAATGAAAAACTGTTTTTT. Full variable domain (missing parts from reference TRBV7-9 and TRBJ1-4): DTGVSQNPRHKITKRGQNVTFRCDPISEHNRLYWYRQTLGQGPEFLTYFQNEAQLEKSRLLSDRFSAERPKGSFSTLEIQRTEQGDSAMYLCASSPGQGNEKLFFGSGTQLSVL.

The rearrangement uses TRBV19 and TRBJ1-1, with D maybe TRBD1 (6 bases). CDR3 length: 10 amino acids. In germline, CDR1 is LNHDA, CDR2 SQIVND (reference sequence). V shed 7 bases and J shed 11 bases, with 11 bases lying between them. The CDR3 region has the DNA TGTGCCAGTACCGCAGGGGAGGCTTTCTTT. Translating it yields CASTAGEAFF.

V usage is TRBV4-1 and J usage is TRBJ1-3; D is possibly TRBD1 (5 bases). Trimming took off 0 bases at V and 3 bases at J, with 21 bases between the two ends. The CDR3 runs 19 residues. Germline V gives CDR1 MGHRA, CDR2 YSYEKL. The CDR3 DNA follows: TGCGCCAGCAGCCAAGATCCGGGTGCAAGGCAGGGTATTGGAAACACCATATATTTT. This encodes CASSQDPGARQGIGNTIYF.

This clone was detected only once. The chain recombines TRBV11-3 with TRBJ1-1, with D uncertain. The CDR3 totals 18 residues. Per the germline V gene, CDR1 is SGHNT and CDR2 is YENEEA. Trimming cost V 4 bases and J 0 bases, with 21 bases left between them. For the CDR3, the DNA is TGTGCCAGCAGCTCCCAGGACCCCCTGAGATATATGAACACTGAAGCTTTCTTT. It translates to CASSSQDPLRYMNTEAFF.

The rearrangement joins TRBV4-2 to TRBJ1-2, with 8 nucleotides matching TRBD1. The CDR3 loop spans 14 amino acids. V gave up 4 bases and J gave up 5 bases; unmatched junction bases: 6. The germline V gene encodes CDR1 LGHNA and CDR2 YNFKEQ. The DNA of the CDR3 is TGTGCCAGCAGCCTGACAGGGGAGGGATATGGCTACACCTTC. This codes for CASSLTGEGYGYTF.

This chain connects TRBV11-2 to TRBJ1-2; no firm D call. The germline V gene has CDR1 SGHAT and CDR2 FQNNGV. V shed 8 bases and J shed 6 bases, with 13 bases lying between them. This CDR3 has 12 residues. The CDR3 sequence is CASGDMYNGYTF. The CDR3 coding sequence is TGTGCCAGCGGCGACATGTATAATGGCTACACCTTC.

This clone has more than one count but fewer than ten. The chain has TRBV29-1 and TRBJ2-6; D is possibly TRBD1 (5 bases). CDR1 is SQVTM and CDR2 is ANQGSEA in the germline V gene. Trimming removed 7 bases from V and 0 bases from J, with 13 bases in between. The CDR3 spans 15 residues. CDR3 residues: CSGDSANSGANVLTF. Here the CDR3 DNA reads TGCAGCGGCGACAGCGCCAACTCTGGGGCCAACGTCCTGACTTTC.

Notes on this clone: One junction end does not reproduce the germline sequence, and a read error may be involved. The chain recombines TRBV11-1 with TRBJ1-4; D unresolved. The CDR3 extends over 14 amino acids. The germline V gene has CDR1 SGHAT and CDR2 FQDESV (reference sequence). The CDR3 sequence is CASSFSSSDRKTVF. The CDR3 bases are TGTGCCAGCAGCTTTAGCTCTTCGGACCGAAAAACTGTTTTT.